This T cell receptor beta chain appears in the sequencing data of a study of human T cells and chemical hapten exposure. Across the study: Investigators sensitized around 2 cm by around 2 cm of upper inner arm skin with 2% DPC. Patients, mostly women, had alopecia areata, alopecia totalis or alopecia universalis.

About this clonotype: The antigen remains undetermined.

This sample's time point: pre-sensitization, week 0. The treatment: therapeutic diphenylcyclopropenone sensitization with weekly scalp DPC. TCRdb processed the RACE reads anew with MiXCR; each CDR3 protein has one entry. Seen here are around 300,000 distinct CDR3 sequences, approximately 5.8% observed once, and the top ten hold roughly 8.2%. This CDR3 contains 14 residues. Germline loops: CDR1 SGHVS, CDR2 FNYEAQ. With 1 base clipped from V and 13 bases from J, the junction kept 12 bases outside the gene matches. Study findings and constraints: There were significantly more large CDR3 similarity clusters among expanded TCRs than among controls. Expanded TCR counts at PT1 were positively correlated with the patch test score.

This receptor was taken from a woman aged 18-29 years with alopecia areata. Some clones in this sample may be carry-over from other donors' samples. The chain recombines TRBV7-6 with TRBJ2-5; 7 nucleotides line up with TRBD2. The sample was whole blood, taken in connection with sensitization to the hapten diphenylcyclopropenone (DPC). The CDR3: CASSLEVSTAGRYF. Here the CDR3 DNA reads TGTGCCAGCAGCTTAGAGGTCTCAACAGCGGGGCGGTACTTC.